This TCR beta chain came from a study of T cell responses to AZD1222 COVID-19 vaccine. Method: immunoSEQ multiplex PCR; TCRdb's copy keeps in-frame clones and lacks some. Of 110,000 to 150,000 clones in the sample, approximately 89% were seen once. Broader study findings: Scientists sampled the repertoires only once the peak T cell response had passed. Only five or six individuals given AZD1222 were seropositive at baseline. Donors in the cohort were predominantly white British and more often female, and clonal diversity was possibly underestimated.

A note on this clone: Its antigen is still unknown.

The source of this sequence is an adult in good health. The specimen was peripheral blood, collected on day 0 of AZD1222 vaccination.

This CDR3 reads CAIKAGVKGETQYF. The CDR3 DNA is TGTGCCATCAAAGCGGGCGTAAAAGGGGAGACCCAGTACTTC. The chain links TRBV6-5 to TRBJ2-5; perhaps TRBD2 as D (6 bases). Deletions cut 10 bases from V and 5 bases from J, with 20 bases between. Looked up from germline, CDR1 is MNHEY and CDR2 is SVGAGI. CDR3 length: 14 residues.